One sample yielded the 7 T cell receptor beta chains listed below, sequenced in a study of siplizumab effects on memory and regulatory T cells. The protocol was immunoSEQ multiplex PCR, while the TCRdb copy is restricted to in-frame clones and leaves out a portion. The repertoire holds just under 85,000 clones, with 87% as singletons. The material sequenced was Tregs sorted from blood. Every receptor here comes from a human donor in good health.

This rearrangement joins TRBV21-1 to TRBJ2-4; TRBD1, the table's D call, lacks a check against the DNA. TRBV21-1 is termed a pseudogene. The CDR3 contains 19 residues. CDR3 nucleotide sequence: TGTGCCAGCAGCAAAGCGATCATAAGATCGCAGGAATCCAAAAACATTCAGTACTTC. It specifies CASSKAIIRSQESKNIQYF.

The V call is TRBV28, the J call TRBJ1-4; TRBD1 aligns across 7 bases. J was trimmed by 15 bases and V by 5 bases; bases with no gene match: 6. CDR3 length: 11 residues. CDR1 and CDR2 (germline): MDHEN, SYDVKM. The CDR3 region is CASSPPGQMFF. In DNA form, the CDR3 reads TGTGCCAGCAGTCCGCCGGGACAGATGTTTTTT.

The chain couples TRBV2 to TRBJ2-2; D ambiguous. Germline V gene data show CDR1 as SNHLY and CDR2 as FYNNEI. V gave up 8 bases and J gave up 5 bases, with 6 bases separating them. The CDR3 totals 11 residues. In DNA form, the CDR3 reads TGTGCCAGCGTGGTAACCGGGGAGCTGTTTTTT. Encoded protein: CASVVTGELFF. Filled out from reference TRBV2 and TRBJ2-2, the complete variable domain reads EPEVTQTPSHQVTQMGQEVILRCVPISNHLYFYWYRQILGQKVEFLVSFYNNEISEKSEIFDDQFSVERPDGSNFTLKIRSTKLEDSAMYFCASVVTGELFFGEGSRLTVL.

The chain recombines TRBV18 with TRBJ2-5, with a weak D call TRBD1 (5 bases). CDR1 and CDR2 from the germline V gene are KGHSH and LQKENI. The CDR3 is made up of 14 amino acids. Trimming pared 4 bases from V and 4 bases from J, leaving 13 bases between. The CDR3 spells CASSQGAGPETQYF. Written as DNA, the CDR3 is TGTGCCAGCTCACAAGGGGCCGGTCCAGAGACCCAGTACTTC.

This clone was counted a single time. V is TRBV9 and J is TRBJ2-3; 9 bases are shared with TRBD2. CDR1 and CDR2 (germline): SGDLS, YYNGEE. J gave up 4 bases and V 0 bases, and 9 bases lay outside the gene matches. This CDR3 is built from 17 residues. Written as DNA, the CDR3 is TGTGCCAGCAGCGTAGCTGGCGGGGGGGCCCAGGCAGATACGCAGTATTTT. Protein: CASSVAGGGAQADTQYF.

The V and J genes are TRBV27 and TRBJ2-7; possibly TRBD1 or TRBD2 for D (5 bases each). CDR3 size: 14 residues. Per germline, CDR1 MNHEY and CDR2 SMNVEV (reference sequence). V was clipped by 5 bases and J by 2 bases, with 13 bases between them. CDR3 nucleotide sequence: TGTGCCAGCAGTCTCGACGGGGCGACCTACGAGCAGTACTTC. It encodes CASSLDGATYEQYF.

The rearrangement joins TRBV4-1 to TRBJ2-5, with 8 positions matching TRBD2. The length of the CDR3 is 15 residues. Germline CDR1 is MGHRA and CDR2 is YSYEKL. Germline trimming cut 1 base from V and 4 bases from J; bases unmatched to any gene: 5. The CDR3 spells CASSQVGGAGETQYF. The CDR3 DNA reads TGCGCCAGCAGCCAAGTCGGGGGGGCGGGAGAGACCCAGTACTTC.